What follows are 5 T cell receptor beta chains derived from one specimen sequenced in a study of blood T cell repertoires in COVID-19. The assay was immunoSEQ multiplex PCR, and TCRdb's table has in-frame clones only and misses some. In the table there are some 260,000 clones, approximately 90% of which are singletons. The sequenced sample was peripheral blood. The source of these receptors is a woman aged 40 to 49 who had recovered from COVID-19.

Only a few counts were recorded for this clone. The CDR3 coding sequence is TGTGCCACGGGACTGACAGGGGGCTCCTACAATGAGCAGTTCTTC. This codes for CATGLTGGSYNEQFF. The chain couples TRBV24-1 to TRBJ2-1; TRBD1 agrees at 9 bases. The CDR3 contains 15 residues. The germline gives CDR1 KGHDR, CDR2 SFDVKD. Trimming took 10 bases from V and 0 from J; bases not matched to a gene: 6.

This clone was seen once. This chain uses TRBV30 with TRBJ1-1; unclear D gene. Trimming cost V 3 bases and J 2 bases, with 10 bases left between them. The CDR3 is 13 amino acids. Germline CDR1 is GTSNPN and CDR2 is SVGIG (reference sequence). CDR3 protein: CAWSLQLNTEAFF. CDR3 coding DNA: TGTGCCTGGAGCTTACAGTTAAACACTGAAGCTTTCTTT.

This chain joins TRBV4-1 and TRBJ2-3; D is perhaps TRBD2 (6 bases). Germline V gene lookup returns CDR1 MGHRA and CDR2 YSYEKL. V shed 4 bases and J shed 11 bases, with 34 bases lying between them. This CDR3 has 19 amino acids. The CDR3 DNA reads TGCGCCAGCAGCCCTTCCATCACCTGGACTACGGCCACCCAAATGGGGCAGTATTTT. It encodes CASSPSITWTTATQMGQYF.

This clone was detected once. The rearrangement uses TRBV5-1 and TRBJ2-5, with 8 bases lining up with TRBD1. This CDR3 spans 15 amino acids. Germline values: CDR1 SGHRS, CDR2 YFSETQ. After removal of 3 bases from V and 4 bases from J, the junction contained 8 bases not matched to a gene. CDR3 sequence (DNA): TGCGCCAGCAGCTCCGGGACAGGAGGGGGAGAGACCCAGTACTTC. Encoded protein: CASSSGTGGGETQYF.

This clone was counted once. This chain joins TRBV6-5 and TRBJ2-7, with D perhaps TRBD2 (7 bases). Trimming removed 8 bases from V and 2 bases from J, with 19 bases in between. This CDR3 has 15 residues. Germline-derived CDR1 and CDR2 are MNHEY and SVGAGI. The CDR3 spells CASQGRGGRPYEQYF. The CDR3 coding sequence is TGTGCCAGCCAGGGGAGGGGGGGAAGACCCTACGAGCAGTACTTC.